The 24 T cell receptor beta chains below were found in one sample sequenced in a study of vaccination and CD4 T cells after COVID-19. The Oncomine TCR Beta short-read assay sequenced DNA from cultured CD4+ T cells. TCRdb re-derived calls from the PCR reads in MiXCR, one entry per CDR3 protein. The repertoire consists of fewer than 25,000 distinct CDR3 sequences, with about two fifths occurring once and the leading ten covering around 4%. Their target antigens are unknown. Regarding time point: late sampling 161 to 241 days after vaccination in a few convalescent patients. Treatment described: approximately nine-day PBMC culture with coronavirus spike peptide pools or control peptides (ViraFEST assay). Sequencing was performed on CD4+ T cells from blood, cultured in vitro, taken about 7 months after SARS-CoV-2 vaccination. These receptors came from a human donor who had recovered from COVID-19.

The V call is TRBV5-1, the J call TRBJ2-5; 15 bases line up with TRBD2. Germline lookup yields CDR1 SGHRS and CDR2 YFSETQ. This CDR3 comprises 15 residues. Germline trimming cut 4 bases from V and 5 bases from J; bases unmatched to any gene: 3. The CDR3: CASSLGLAGGETQYF. The CDR3 nucleotides read TGCGCCAGCAGCCTCGGACTAGCGGGGGGGGAGACCCAGTACTTC.

The chain combines TRBV7-3 with TRBJ2-3, with D maybe TRBD1 (5 bases). CDR1 and CDR2 (germline): SGHTA, FQGTGA. V gave up 5 bases and J gave up 5 bases, with 14 bases separating them. The CDR3 consists of 14 residues. The CDR3 coding sequence is TGTGCCAGCAGCCCAGGTACAGGTGGAGATACGCAGTATTTT. Protein: CASSPGTGGDTQYF. Based on the CDR3 plus reference TRBV7-3 and TRBJ2-3, the full variable domain is GAGVSQTPSNKVTEKGKYVELRCDPISGHTALYWYRQSLGQGPEFLIYFQGTGAADDSGLPNDRFFAVRPEGSVSTLKIQRTERGDSAVYLCASSPGTGGDTQYFGPGTRLTVL.

The rearrangement joins TRBV7-8 to TRBJ2-5, with TRBD2 identical over 8 bases. V lost 5 bases and J lost 3; bases outside the gene matches: 5. Germline V gene data show CDR1 as SGHVS and CDR2 as FQNEAQ. This CDR3 has 14 amino acids. The CDR3 sequence: CASSQREWEETQYF. Written as DNA, the CDR3 is TGTGCCAGCAGCCAGCGGGAGTGGGAAGAGACCCAGTACTTC.

CDR3 amino acids: CASRPTGVQETQYF. In nucleotides, the CDR3 is TGTGCCAGCAGACCTACAGGGGTTCAAGAGACCCAGTACTTC. The chain links TRBV12-3 or TRBV12-4 to TRBJ2-5; 7 positions match TRBD1. This CDR3 contains 14 residues. Trimming took 6 bases from V and 2 from J; bases not matched to a gene: 6.

The chain has TRBV27 and TRBJ2-7; D may correspond to TRBD1 or TRBD2 (6 bases each). V lost 3 bases and J 6 bases, leaving 18 bases between the germline ends. The CDR3 extends over 15 amino acids. Germline V lookup: CDR1 MNHEY, CDR2 SMNVEV (reference sequence). The CDR3 DNA sequence: TGTGCCAGCAGTTTTAGGGGGGCGCGAAATGGCGAGCAGTACTTC. Translated, it gives CASSFRGARNGEQYF.

The chain has TRBV19 and TRBJ2-7, with D unresolved. The CDR3 is 14 residues long. Germline assignment: CDR1 LNHDA and CDR2 SQIVND (reference sequence). Trimming cost V 3 bases and J 2 bases, with 11 bases left between them. The CDR3: CASSILGGPYEQYF. The CDR3 nucleotides are TGTGCCAGTAGTATCTTAGGTGGTCCCTACGAGCAGTACTTC.

The V call is TRBV7-9, the J call TRBJ2-2; D tentatively reads TRBD1 or TRBD2 (5 bases each). Germline CDR1 and CDR2: SEHNR and FQNEAQ (reference sequence). This CDR3 contains 15 residues. The V end was cut by 2 bases, the J end by 5 bases, with 12 bases between. The CDR3 DNA reads TGTGCCAGCAGCTTACGGGACGTCCGGACCGGGGAGCTGTTTTTT. Amino acids: CASSLRDVRTGELFF.

The rearrangement uses TRBV29-1 and TRBJ1-6, with TRBD1 matching 11 bases. Germline-derived CDR1 and CDR2 are SQVTM and ANQGSEA. Losses at the gene ends were 6 bases for V and 7 bases for J; bases not matched to a gene: 5. CDR3 length: 14 residues. The DNA for the CDR3 is TGCAGCGTAGCCGGGACAGGGGGGAATTCACCCCTCCACTTT. Its translation is CSVAGTGGNSPLHF.

The V gene is TRBV28, the J gene TRBJ2-7; D call uncertain. The CDR3 contains 12 residues. V lost 4 bases and J 2 bases, leaving 6 bases between the germline ends. Germline V gives CDR1 MDHEN, CDR2 SYDVKM. The CDR3, as DNA: TGTGCCAGCAGTTCCAAACCCTACGAGCAGTACTTC. As protein: CASSSKPYEQYF.

The chain combines TRBV6-2 or TRBV6-3 with TRBJ2-5, with 11 bases matching TRBD1. Trimming cost V 6 bases and J 5 bases; bases outside gene matches: 8. This CDR3 has 15 residues. The germline CDR1 and CDR2 sequences are MNHEY and SVGEGT. As DNA, the CDR3 is TGTGCCAGCAGCCCGCAGGGACAGGGGGGGGAGACCCAGTACTTC. This sequence encodes CASSPQGQGGETQYF.

The chain uses TRBV24-1 and TRBJ2-7, with TRBD2 matching over 13 bases. Looked up from germline, CDR1 is KGHDR and CDR2 is SFDVKD. This CDR3 has 16 amino acids. V lost 2 bases and J lost 2; bases outside the gene matches: 2. The DNA for the CDR3 is TGTGCCACCAGTGATTCTGGGACTAGCGGGACCTACGAGCAGTACTTC. It is translated as CATSDSGTSGTYEQYF.

The rearrangement joins TRBV27 to TRBJ1-1, with a possible D match to TRBD1 (5 bases). With 3 bases removed from V and 6 bases from J, the gap between germline ends came to 17 bases. Germline CDR1 is MNHEY and CDR2 is SMNVEV (reference sequence). The CDR3 length is 15 residues. CDR3 in DNA: TGTGCCAGCAGTTTCAGGGACCTACGGGTGGCTGAAGCTTTCTTT. Translation gives CASSFRDLRVAEAFF.

The V and J genes are TRBV7-8 and TRBJ1-5; no reliable D call. The CDR3 covers 14 residues. V lost 6 bases, J lost 0 bases, and 9 bases lay in between. CDR1 and CDR2 from the germline V gene are SGHVS and FQNEAQ. The DNA for the CDR3 is TGTGCCAGCAGAGCGGGATCTAGCAATCAGCCCCAGCATTTT. Amino acid sequence: CASRAGSSNQPQHF.

V gene TRBV7-6 combines with J gene TRBJ1-1; D gene unclear. The germline V gene encodes CDR1 SGHVS and CDR2 FNYEAQ. With 5 bases removed from V and 3 bases from J, the gap between germline ends came to 13 bases. The CDR3 spans 14 residues. The CDR3: CASSPLTRDTEAFF. The CDR3 nucleotides are TGTGCCAGCAGCCCATTGACCAGAGACACTGAAGCTTTCTTT.

In its sample, this clonotype was seen a few times. V gene TRBV12-3 or TRBV12-4 combines with J gene TRBJ1-2; no clear D. Trimming stripped 5 bases from V and 0 bases from J, with 4 bases between. This CDR3 comprises 12 residues. CDR3 coding DNA: TGTGCCAGCAGTAATTCTAACTATGGCTACACCTTC. This gives the protein CASSNSNYGYTF.

J is TRBJ2-7 and V is TRBV20-1; D is possibly TRBD2 (5 bases). CDR1 DFQATT and CDR2 SNEGSKA come from the germline V gene (reference sequence). V lost 6 bases and J 2 bases, leaving 17 bases between the germline ends. This CDR3 spans 14 amino acids. CDR3 region: CSAQTLTGTYEQYF. The CDR3 DNA is TGCAGTGCCCAGACCCTGACGGGAACCTACGAGCAGTACTTC.

This clonotype was detected only a few times. The DNA of the CDR3 is TGTGCCAGCAGCTTAGGGGGGACTAGAGTATACGAGCAGTACTTC. It specifies CASSLGGTRVYEQYF. J is TRBJ2-7 and V is TRBV7-2, with 8 bases fitting TRBD2. The length of the CDR3 is 15 residues. Germline V gene data show CDR1 as SGHTA and CDR2 as FQGNSA. The junction had 6 bases not matched to a gene; V was cut back by 1 base and J by 4 bases.

The rearrangement joins TRBV27 to TRBJ2-3; D perhaps matches TRBD2 (6 bases). Germline CDR1 and CDR2: MNHEY and SMNVEV (reference sequence). This CDR3 has 15 residues. Trimming took 5 bases from V and 0 from J, leaving 12 bases between them. CDR3 in DNA: TGTGCCAGCAGTAGATTAGCGGTTAGCACAGATACGCAGTATTTT. This translates into CASSRLAVSTDTQYF.

The chain joins TRBV6-2 or TRBV6-3 to TRBJ2-1; 12 positions agree with TRBD1. This CDR3 has 15 amino acids. CDR1 and CDR2 from the germline V gene are MNHEY and SVGEGT. V lost 5 bases to trimming and J lost 8 bases; unmatched junction nucleotides: 7. For the CDR3, the DNA is TGTGCCAGCAGTACCGGGACAGGGGGCTTAGATGAGCAGTTCTTC. This translates into CASSTGTGGLDEQFF.

In its sample, this clonotype was seen a few times. The chain has TRBV20-1 and TRBJ2-7; TRBD2 aligns across 8 bases. V dropped 5 bases and J dropped 6; count of bases not matched to a gene: 12. This CDR3 spans 14 amino acids. Germline V gene data show CDR1 as DFQATT and CDR2 as SNEGSKA (reference sequence). As DNA, the CDR3 is TGCAGTGCTGGTCAGCGGGAGCTTCTCGGCGAGCAGTACTTC. Protein product: CSAGQRELLGEQYF.

This clonotype was picked up a small number of times. This sequence joins TRBV20-1 and TRBJ2-7; the match to TRBD2 covers 14 bases. Germline-derived CDR1 and CDR2 are DFQATT and SNEGSKA (reference sequence). V was pared by 6 bases and J by 6 bases, with 10 bases of the junction left unmatched. This CDR3 has 15 residues. The CDR3 sequence: CSAKTSGRASGEQYF. In nucleotides, the CDR3 is TGCAGTGCCAAGACTAGCGGGAGGGCCTCCGGCGAGCAGTACTTC.

J is TRBJ2-5 and V is TRBV20-1; D might be TRBD1 or TRBD2, each matching 5 bases. Germline-derived CDR1 and CDR2 are DFQATT and SNEGSKA (reference sequence). The CDR3 loop spans 14 amino acids. Trimming took 2 bases from V and 5 from J, leaving 15 bases between them. CDR3 nucleotides: TGCAGTGCTAGACCCGGAGACAGAGGGGAGACCCAGTACTTC. It codes for CSARPGDRGETQYF.

The CDR3 protein is CASGANVLTF. The CDR3 coding sequence is TGTGCCTCTGGGGCCAACGTCCTGACTTTC. V gene TRBV19 combines with J gene TRBJ2-6; D unclear. V lost 11 bases and J lost 1, with 0 bases in between. There are 10 residues in the CDR3. The germline V gene encodes CDR1 LNHDA and CDR2 SQIVND (reference sequence).

The V gene is TRBV7-3, the J gene TRBJ2-3, with 8 positions matching TRBD2. The V segment lost 5 bases and the J segment 3 bases; nucleotides outside the gene matches: 4. Looked up from germline, CDR1 is SGHTA and CDR2 is FQGTGA. This CDR3 spans 14 amino acids. The DNA of the CDR3 is TGTGCCAGCAGCACGGGACTAGTGACAGATACGCAGTATTTT. Translating it yields CASSTGLVTDTQYF.